The 21 T cell receptor beta chains below all came from one sample that was sequenced in a study of cytomegalovirus exposure and HLA in healthy donors. PCR used 60 Vbeta primers and 13 Jbeta primers. Clones were read by immunoSEQ multiplex PCR, and TCRdb kept only the in-frame ones, dropping some. Of 95,000 to 100,000 clones in the sample, approximately 76% were seen once. What was sequenced was PBMCs. These receptors all stem from a middle-aged man in good health and CMV-seropositive.

The chain carries TRBV20-1 and TRBJ1-2, with unresolved D. The germline V and J ends were trimmed by 6 bases and 6 bases, with 8 bases remaining between them. The CDR3 has 10 amino acids. The V gene's germline CDR1 is DFQATT and CDR2 SNEGSKA (reference sequence). The CDR3 DNA sequence: TGCAGTGCGTACGACAATGGCTACACCTTC. This sequence encodes CSAYDNGYTF.

The chain employs TRBV6-1 and TRBJ2-7; 10 bases map to TRBD1. V gave up 5 bases and J gave up 4 bases; unmatched junction bases: 5. Germline-derived CDR1 and CDR2 are MNHNS and SASEGT. The CDR3 spans 14 residues. The CDR3 DNA is TGTGCCAGCAGTAAAGAGGGACAGGGGTACGAGCAGTACTTC. This translates into CASSKEGQGYEQYF.

This clone came up a few times. The chain recombines TRBV10-1 with TRBJ2-1; 13 nucleotides agree with TRBD2. Germline lookup yields CDR1 WNHNN and CDR2 SYGVQD (reference sequence). The CDR3 length is 16 residues. V shed 2 bases and J 6 bases; nucleotides not matched to a gene: 4. The CDR3 spells CASSEGLAGAGNEQFF. The CDR3 nucleotides are TGCGCCAGCAGTGAGGGACTAGCGGGAGCGGGCAATGAGCAGTTCTTC.

The chain uses TRBV5-1 and TRBJ2-5; 8 positions agree with TRBD1. The CDR3 is 14 residues long. J gave up 3 bases and V 4 bases, and 5 bases lay outside the gene matches. The germline V gene has CDR1 SGHRS and CDR2 YFSETQ. The CDR3 sequence: CASSPGQVKETQYF. The CDR3 DNA follows: TGCGCCAGCAGCCCGGGACAGGTTAAAGAGACCCAGTACTTC. The variable domain in full, with the rest retrieved from reference TRBV5-1 and TRBJ2-5, is KAGVTQTPRYLIKTRGQQVTLSCSPISGHRSVSWYQQTPGQGLQFLFEYFSETQRNKGNFPGRFSGRQFSNSRSEMNVSTLELGDSALYLCASSPGQVKETQYFGPGTRLLVL.

The V and J genes are TRBV5-5 and TRBJ1-3; D gene ambiguous. Trimming pared 0 bases from V and 4 bases from J, leaving 11 bases between. CDR3 length: 15 amino acids. Germline values: CDR1 SGHKS, CDR2 YYEKEE (reference sequence). The CDR3 is CASSLDSFTGNTIYF. The DNA for the CDR3 is TGTGCCAGCAGCTTGGACTCATTCACGGGAAACACCATATATTTT.

The chain couples TRBV5-4 to TRBJ2-2; 7 bases are a match to TRBD2. This CDR3 region has 17 residues. In germline, CDR1 is SGHNT, CDR2 YYREEE (reference sequence). After removal of 4 bases from V and 5 bases from J, the junction contained 14 bases not matched to a gene. This CDR3 reads CASSAPLAGHLTGELFF. The CDR3 DNA is TGTGCCAGCAGCGCGCCTTTAGCGGGTCACCTGACCGGGGAGCTGTTTTTT.

The CDR3 loop is CASSQGSSEIDTQYF. CDR3 coding DNA: TGCGCCAGCAGCCAAGGATCTAGCGAGATAGATACGCAGTATTTT. The chain employs TRBV4-3 and TRBJ2-3, with a weak D call TRBD2 (6 bases). Per germline, CDR1 LGHNA and CDR2 YSLEER. Trimming removed 1 base at V and 5 bases at J, with 13 bases between. The CDR3 is 15 residues long.

The rearrangement links TRBV2 to TRBJ2-2, with D possibly matching TRBD2 (6 bases). V was pared by 7 bases and J by 5 bases, with 17 bases between. Germline assignment: CDR1 SNHLY and CDR2 FYNNEI. CDR3 length: 15 amino acids. The CDR3 nucleotides are TGTGCCAGCACCACGGGGAACAGCGGGACCGGGGAGCTGTTTTTT. Its protein is CASTTGNSGTGELFF. Full variable domain (rest looked up from reference TRBV2 and TRBJ2-2): EPEVTQTPSHQVTQMGQEVILRCVPISNHLYFYWYRQILGQKVEFLVSFYNNEISEKSEIFDDQFSVERPDGSNFTLKIRSTKLEDSAMYFCASTTGNSGTGELFFGEGSRLTVL.

V gene TRBV19 combines with J gene TRBJ1-5, with 7 bases matching TRBD1. After removal of 8 bases from V and 5 bases from J, the junction contained 12 bases not matched to a gene. Germline CDR1 and CDR2: LNHDA and SQIVND (reference sequence). The CDR3 has 15 amino acids. Here the CDR3 reads CASVPNDRAHQPQHF. The CDR3 coding sequence is TGTGCCAGTGTCCCGAACGACAGGGCCCATCAGCCCCAGCATTTT.

The V gene is TRBV29-1, the J gene TRBJ1-1; D is unresolved. From germline, CDR1 is SQVTM and CDR2 ANQGSEA. Between the trimmed V and J ends, which lost 5 bases and 3 bases, there was a span of 13 bases. This CDR3 has 13 residues. CDR3 residues: CSVIFWSDTEAFF. DNA of the CDR3: TGCAGCGTTATCTTCTGGTCGGACACTGAAGCTTTCTTT.

The rearrangement links TRBV7-9 to TRBJ2-7; D unclear. Germline V lookup: CDR1 SEHNR, CDR2 FQNEAQ (reference sequence). V was cut by 5 bases and J by 2 bases, with 13 bases left in between. There are 14 residues in the CDR3. This chain's CDR3 is CASSPGSLPYEQYF. CDR3 DNA sequence: TGTGCCAGCAGCCCAGGAAGCCTCCCCTACGAGCAGTACTTC.

This clone occurred a few times. The chain carries TRBV7-8 and TRBJ1-4; maybe TRBD1 (5 bases). Germline assignment: CDR1 SGHVS and CDR2 FQNEAQ. The CDR3 is 16 amino acids. V was clipped by 5 bases and J by 7 bases, with 20 bases between them. The CDR3 coding sequence is TGTGCCAGCAGCCCCCTTGGGAGCGGGGGGGGTGAAAAACTGTTTTTT. It encodes CASSPLGSGGGEKLFF.

The CDR3 reads CSVEEGERVGLPSYNEQFF. As DNA, the CDR3 is TGCAGCGTTGAAGAAGGGGAACGGGTGGGCCTACCCTCCTACAATGAGCAGTTCTTC. The chain combines TRBV29-1 with TRBJ2-1; maybe TRBD1 (5 bases). Germline loops: CDR1 SQVTM, CDR2 ANQGSEA. CDR3 length: 19 residues. The V gene lost 0 bases and the J gene lost 0 bases, with 21 bases spanning the gap.

V gene TRBV19 combines with J gene TRBJ1-4, with D perhaps matching TRBD1 (6 bases). This CDR3 has 14 amino acids. Trimming cost V 4 bases and J 4 bases, with 10 bases left between them. Germline-derived CDR1 and CDR2 are LNHDA and SQIVND (reference sequence). The CDR3 sequence: CASSSGGLNEKLFF. The CDR3 DNA sequence: TGTGCCAGTAGTAGTGGGGGCCTTAATGAAAAACTGTTTTTT. Filled out from reference TRBV19 and TRBJ1-4, the complete variable domain reads DGGITQSPKYLFRKEGQNVTLSCEQNLNHDAMYWYRQDPGQGLRLIYYSQIVNDFQKGDIAEGYSVSREKKESFPLTVTSAQKNPTAFYLCASSSGGLNEKLFFGSGTQLSVL.

This chain uses TRBV7-8 with TRBJ1-5, with D maybe TRBD1 (6 bases). The CDR3 has 16 amino acids. V was clipped by 5 bases and J by 2 bases, with 16 bases between them. Germline V gene lookup returns CDR1 SGHVS and CDR2 FQNEAQ. The CDR3 sequence is CASSPMGRGGNQPQHF. The CDR3 region has the DNA TGTGCCAGCAGCCCCATGGGGAGGGGGGGCAATCAGCCCCAGCATTTT.

The chain is built from TRBV19 and TRBJ1-1, with D possibly being TRBD1 (5 bases). Trimming removed 10 bases at V and 5 bases at J, with 11 bases between. Germline V lookup: CDR1 LNHDA, CDR2 SQIVND (reference sequence). The CDR3 runs to 11 residues. The CDR3 DNA follows: TGTGCCACCGCCGGGGGGACTGAAGCTTTCTTT. It specifies CATAGGTEAFF.

The chain combines TRBV7-2 with TRBJ1-2; 8 bases are a match to TRBD1. The J segment lost 4 bases and the V segment lost 0 bases, leaving 1 base of the junction unmatched. Germline-derived CDR1 and CDR2 are SGHTA and FQGNSA. This CDR3 is built from 14 residues. CDR3 DNA sequence: TGTGCCAGCAGCTTAGCGACAGGGGCCTATGGCTACACCTTC. Translated: CASSLATGAYGYTF.

The chain uses TRBV11-2 and TRBJ2-5; D not resolved. Germline-derived CDR1 and CDR2 are SGHAT and FQNNGV. The CDR3 totals 12 residues. V lost 6 bases and J lost 11, with 16 bases in between. The DNA for the CDR3 is TGTGCCAGCAGTAAGACCCGTGCGGAGCAGTACTTC. Translated: CASSKTRAEQYF.

Comments on this clone: A junction boundary mismatches the germline segment, possibly from a read error. The V gene is TRBV7-9, the J gene TRBJ2-3; 9 bases agree with TRBD1. Germline values: CDR1 SEHNR, CDR2 FQNEAQ (reference sequence). CDR3 size: 15 residues. In nucleotides, the CDR3 is TGTTCCAGCAGCCCTCCCGGGACAGGGTTAGATACGCAGTATTTT. This translates into CSSSPPGTGLDTQYF.

The chain carries TRBV5-4 and TRBJ2-7, with D possibly being TRBD2 (5 bases). V was cut by 2 bases and J by 7 bases, with 10 bases left in between. Per the germline V gene, CDR1 is SGHNT and CDR2 is YYREEE (reference sequence). The CDR3 runs to 12 residues. DNA for the CDR3: TGTGCCAGCAGCTTTCCTAGCCGGGAGCAGTACTTC. Translating it yields CASSFPSREQYF.

The sample holds one count of this clone. The chain joins TRBV28 to TRBJ2-1; 8 bases fit TRBD2. The V gene's germline CDR1 is MDHEN and CDR2 SYDVKM. The CDR3 runs to 17 residues. With 3 bases clipped from V and 10 bases from J, the junction kept 17 bases outside the gene matches. CDR3 sequence: CASSFSGTSGATGEQFF. CDR3 bases: TGTGCCAGCAGTTTCTCTGGCACTAGCGGAGCCACGGGGGAGCAGTTCTTC.